The 7 T cell receptor beta chains in this list originate from one sample, sequenced in a study of identical twins (dated by TCRdb to between 2015 and 2016). The library was made by 5' RACE. TCRdb shows the sequencer as Illumina HiSeq 2000. Through fastp at Q25 and MiXCR, TCRdb rebuilt clones from the public reads, retaining in-frame beta chains. Each entry is one CDR3 protein sequence, shown with its most common DNA and genes. The sample records approximately 670,000 distinct CDR3 sequences, around 5.7% of which are singletons. The top ten hold about 2% of the sample. Sequenced input: naive T cells sorted from blood. What this sample's cell subset or site label stands for: cells isolated with a human naive T-cell isolation kit. The source is a man aged 18 to 29 in good health.

The rearrangement joins TRBV5-6 to TRBJ1-1; 8 nucleotides agree with TRBD1. The CDR3 spans 15 residues. Germline assignment: CDR1 SGHDT and CDR2 YYEEEE. J was trimmed by 3 bases and V by 4 bases; bases with no gene match: 8. This chain's CDR3 is CASSPSRTGHTEAFF. Written as DNA, the CDR3 is TGTGCCAGCAGCCCCTCCCGGACAGGGCACACTGAAGCTTTCTTT. Full variable domain (outside the CDR3, taken from reference TRBV5-6 and TRBJ1-1): DAGVTQSPTHLIKTRGQQVTLRCSPKSGHDTVSWYQQALGQGPQFIFQYYEEEERQRGNFPDRFSGHQFPNYSSELNVNALLLGDSALYLCASSPSRTGHTEAFFGQGTRLTVV.

Many counts were recorded for this clonotype. V usage is TRBV4-3 and J usage is TRBJ2-1, with a tentative D call TRBD2 (5 bases). V was pared by 1 base and J by 5 bases, with 6 bases between. This CDR3 comprises 13 residues. Germline V gives CDR1 LGHNA, CDR2 YSLEER. CDR3 in DNA: TGCGCCAGCAGCCAAGTGGGAGACAATGAGCAGTTCTTC. Translation gives CASSQVGDNEQFF.

V usage is TRBV20-1 and J usage is TRBJ2-3; D may be TRBD2 (5 bases). Trimming removed 3 bases at V and 2 bases at J, with 18 bases between. CDR1 is DFQATT and CDR2 is SNEGSKA in the germline V gene (reference sequence). CDR3 length: 16 residues. In DNA, the CDR3 is TGCAGTGCTAGTGGACCAGCGGCCGCCTCCACAGATACGCAGTATTTT. Protein sequence: CSASGPAAASTDTQYF.

Ten or more counts support this clonotype. The chain is built from TRBV12-3 or TRBV12-4 and TRBJ2-5, with a weak D call TRBD2 (5 bases). The CDR3 is made up of 15 amino acids. The V end lost 6 bases, the J end lost 5 bases, and 19 bases lay between the germline ends. The CDR3: CASRPSFPLRETQYF. The CDR3 DNA follows: TGTGCCAGCAGACCTAGCTTCCCGTTAAGGGAGACCCAGTACTTC.

This clonotype was seen many times. V usage is TRBV28 and J usage is TRBJ2-5; TRBD1 aligns across 7 bases. Germline CDR1 and CDR2: MDHEN and SYDVKM. This CDR3 contains 14 residues. J lost 2 bases, V lost 6 bases, and 6 bases had no gene match. This chain's CDR3 is CASRNRGFQETQYF. CDR3 sequence (DNA): TGTGCCAGCAGAAACAGGGGATTTCAAGAGACCCAGTACTTC.

The chain couples TRBV4-3 to TRBJ1-3; no clear D gene. V lost 0 bases and J 3 bases, leaving 9 bases between the germline ends. The germline V gene encodes CDR1 LGHNA and CDR2 YSLEER. This CDR3 is built from 15 residues. The CDR3 bases are TGCGCCAGCAGCCAAGACAGTGCCCGTGGAAACACCATATATTTT. As protein: CASSQDSARGNTIYF.

This clonotype appeared many times. The chain combines TRBV20-1 with TRBJ1-1; D may be TRBD1 (5 bases). V was trimmed by 5 bases and J by 0 bases, leaving 19 bases between them. The CDR3 has 16 residues. The germline gives CDR1 DFQATT, CDR2 SNEGSKA (reference sequence). CDR3 sequence: CSAPNRQLSMNTEAFF. CDR3 DNA: TGCAGTGCTCCTAACCGACAGCTTAGTATGAACACTGAAGCTTTCTTT.